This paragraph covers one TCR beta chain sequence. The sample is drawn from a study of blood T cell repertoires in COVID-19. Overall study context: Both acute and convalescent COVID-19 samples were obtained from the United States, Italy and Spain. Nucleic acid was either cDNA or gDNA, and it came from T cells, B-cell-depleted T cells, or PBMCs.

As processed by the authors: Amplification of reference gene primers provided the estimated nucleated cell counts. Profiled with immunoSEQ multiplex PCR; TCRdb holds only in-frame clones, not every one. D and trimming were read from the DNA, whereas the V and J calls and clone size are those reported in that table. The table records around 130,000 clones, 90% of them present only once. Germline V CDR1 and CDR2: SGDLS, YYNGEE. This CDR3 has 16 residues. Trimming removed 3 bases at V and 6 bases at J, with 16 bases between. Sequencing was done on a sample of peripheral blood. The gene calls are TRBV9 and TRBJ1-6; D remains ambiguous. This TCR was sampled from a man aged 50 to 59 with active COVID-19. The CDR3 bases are TGTGCCAGCAGCGCGACACAATGGGTTTCTAATTCACCCCTCCACTTT. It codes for CASSATQWVSNSPLHF.